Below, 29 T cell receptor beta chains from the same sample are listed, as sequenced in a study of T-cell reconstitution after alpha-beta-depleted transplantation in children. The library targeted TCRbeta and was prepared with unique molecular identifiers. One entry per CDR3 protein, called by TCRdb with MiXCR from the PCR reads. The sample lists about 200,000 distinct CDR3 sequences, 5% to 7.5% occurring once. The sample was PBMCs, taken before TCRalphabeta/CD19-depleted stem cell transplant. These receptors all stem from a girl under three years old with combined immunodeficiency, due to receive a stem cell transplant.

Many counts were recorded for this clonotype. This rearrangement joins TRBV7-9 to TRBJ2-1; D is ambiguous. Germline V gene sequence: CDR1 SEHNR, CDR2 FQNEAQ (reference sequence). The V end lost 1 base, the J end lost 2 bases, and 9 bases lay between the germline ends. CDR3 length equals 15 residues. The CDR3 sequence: CASSLVSSPYNEQFF. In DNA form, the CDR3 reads TGTGCCAGCAGCTTAGTTTCGAGCCCCTACAATGAGCAGTTCTTC.

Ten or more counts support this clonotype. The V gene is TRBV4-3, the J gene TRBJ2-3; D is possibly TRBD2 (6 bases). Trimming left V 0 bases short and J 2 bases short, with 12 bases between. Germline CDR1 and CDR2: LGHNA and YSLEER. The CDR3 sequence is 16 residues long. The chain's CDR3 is CASSQEAGFVTDTQYF. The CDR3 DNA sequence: TGCGCCAGCAGCCAAGAAGCGGGCTTTGTCACAGATACGCAGTATTTT.

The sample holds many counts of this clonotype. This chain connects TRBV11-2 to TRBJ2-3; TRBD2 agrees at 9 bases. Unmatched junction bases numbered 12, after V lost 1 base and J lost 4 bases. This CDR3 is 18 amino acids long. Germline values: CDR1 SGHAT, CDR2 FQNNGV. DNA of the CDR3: TGTGCCAGCAGCTTAGTCGGGCGGGAGGGAGTGAGTTCAGATACGCAGTATTTT. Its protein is CASSLVGREGVSSDTQYF.

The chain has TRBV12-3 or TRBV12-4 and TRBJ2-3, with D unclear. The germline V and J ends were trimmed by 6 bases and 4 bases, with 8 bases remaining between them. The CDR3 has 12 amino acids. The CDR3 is CASRLSPDTQYF. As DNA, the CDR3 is TGTGCCAGCAGACTGTCCCCAGATACGCAGTATTTT.

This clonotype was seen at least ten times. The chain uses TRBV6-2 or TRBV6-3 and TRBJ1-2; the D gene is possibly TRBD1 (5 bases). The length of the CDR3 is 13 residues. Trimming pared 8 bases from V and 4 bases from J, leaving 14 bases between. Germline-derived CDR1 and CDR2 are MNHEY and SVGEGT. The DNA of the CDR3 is TGTGCCAGCGAACCCCAGGGACTCTATGGCTACACCTTC. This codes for CASEPQGLYGYTF.

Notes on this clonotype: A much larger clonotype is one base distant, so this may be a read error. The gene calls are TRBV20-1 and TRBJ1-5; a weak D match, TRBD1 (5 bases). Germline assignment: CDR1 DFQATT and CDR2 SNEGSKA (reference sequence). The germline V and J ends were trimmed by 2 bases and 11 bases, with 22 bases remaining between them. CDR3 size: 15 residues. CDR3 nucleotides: TGCAGTGCTAGATCCGGAGCCAGGGCGGATAGGGCCCAGCATTTT. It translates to CSARSGARADRAQHF.

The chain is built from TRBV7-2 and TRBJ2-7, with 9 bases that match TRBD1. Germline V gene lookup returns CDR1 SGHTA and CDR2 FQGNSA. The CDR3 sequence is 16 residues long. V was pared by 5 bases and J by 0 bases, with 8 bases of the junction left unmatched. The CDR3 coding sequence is TGTGCCAGCAGCAAACGGGACAGGGTGAGCTCCTACGAGCAGTACTTC. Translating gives CASSKRDRVSSYEQYF.

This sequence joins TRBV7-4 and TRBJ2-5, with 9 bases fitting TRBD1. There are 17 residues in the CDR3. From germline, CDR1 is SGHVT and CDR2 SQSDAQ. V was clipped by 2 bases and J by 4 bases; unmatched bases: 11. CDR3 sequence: CASSLFGQGLGRETQYF. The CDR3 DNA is TGTGCCAGCAGCTTATTTGGACAGGGGTTAGGAAGAGAGACCCAGTACTTC.

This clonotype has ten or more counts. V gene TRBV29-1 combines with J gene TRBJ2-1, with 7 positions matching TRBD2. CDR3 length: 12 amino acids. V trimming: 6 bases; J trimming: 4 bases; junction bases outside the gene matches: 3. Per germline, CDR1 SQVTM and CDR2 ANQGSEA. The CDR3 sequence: CSVGLVYNEQFF. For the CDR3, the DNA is TGCAGCGTCGGACTAGTTTACAATGAGCAGTTCTTC.

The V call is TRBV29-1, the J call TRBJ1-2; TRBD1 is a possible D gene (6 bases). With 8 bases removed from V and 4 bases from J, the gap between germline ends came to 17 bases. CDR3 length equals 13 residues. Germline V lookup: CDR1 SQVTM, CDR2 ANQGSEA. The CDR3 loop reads CSTTQGPGYGYTF. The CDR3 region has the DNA TGCAGCACTACCCAGGGGCCGGGCTATGGCTACACCTTC.

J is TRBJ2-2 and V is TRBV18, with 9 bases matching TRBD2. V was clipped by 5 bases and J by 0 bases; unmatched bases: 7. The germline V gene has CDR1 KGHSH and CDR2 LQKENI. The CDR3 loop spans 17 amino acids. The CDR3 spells CASSVASGTTNTGELFF. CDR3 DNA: TGTGCCAGCTCAGTTGCTAGCGGGACTACGAACACCGGGGAGCTGTTTTTT.

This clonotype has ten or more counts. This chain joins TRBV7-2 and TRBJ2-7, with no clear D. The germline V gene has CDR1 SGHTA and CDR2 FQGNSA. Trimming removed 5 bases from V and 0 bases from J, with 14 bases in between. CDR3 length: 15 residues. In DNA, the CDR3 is TGTGCCAGCAGCCCCCGGTCGGCTAGCTCCTACGAGCAGTACTTC. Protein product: CASSPRSASSYEQYF.

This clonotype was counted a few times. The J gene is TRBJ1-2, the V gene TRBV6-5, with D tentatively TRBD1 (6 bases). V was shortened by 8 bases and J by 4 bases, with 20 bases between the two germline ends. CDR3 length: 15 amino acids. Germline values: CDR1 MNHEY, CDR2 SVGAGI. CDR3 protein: CASREGTQGFYGYTF. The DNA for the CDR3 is TGTGCCAGCCGCGAGGGGACCCAGGGGTTCTATGGCTACACCTTC.

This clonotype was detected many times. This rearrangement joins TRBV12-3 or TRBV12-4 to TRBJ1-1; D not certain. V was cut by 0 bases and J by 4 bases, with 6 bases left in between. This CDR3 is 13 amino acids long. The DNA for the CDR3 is TGTGCCAGCAGTTTAGCGCGGGGCACTGAAGCTTTCTTT. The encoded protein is CASSLARGTEAFF.

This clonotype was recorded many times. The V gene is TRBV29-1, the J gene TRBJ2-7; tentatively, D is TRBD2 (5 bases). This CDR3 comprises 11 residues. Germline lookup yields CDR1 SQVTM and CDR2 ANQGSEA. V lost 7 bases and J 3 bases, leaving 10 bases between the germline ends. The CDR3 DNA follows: TGCAGCGCCAAACTAGTCTACGAGCAGTACTTC. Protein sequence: CSAKLVYEQYF.

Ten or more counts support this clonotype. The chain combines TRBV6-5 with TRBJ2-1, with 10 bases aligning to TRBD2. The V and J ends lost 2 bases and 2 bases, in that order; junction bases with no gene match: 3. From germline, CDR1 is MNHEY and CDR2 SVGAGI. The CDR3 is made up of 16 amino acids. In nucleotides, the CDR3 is TGTGCCAGCAGTTACAGCGGGGGGGGACCCTACAATGAGCAGTTCTTC. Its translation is CASSYSGGGPYNEQFF.

The CDR3 loop is CASSDNPYEQYF. The DNA of the CDR3 is TGTGCCAGCAGCGACAATCCCTACGAGCAGTACTTC. The chain uses TRBV7-2 and TRBJ2-7; D uncertain. V gave up 5 bases and J gave up 2 bases, with 7 bases separating them. The CDR3 extends over 12 amino acids. In germline, CDR1 is SGHTA, CDR2 FQGNSA.

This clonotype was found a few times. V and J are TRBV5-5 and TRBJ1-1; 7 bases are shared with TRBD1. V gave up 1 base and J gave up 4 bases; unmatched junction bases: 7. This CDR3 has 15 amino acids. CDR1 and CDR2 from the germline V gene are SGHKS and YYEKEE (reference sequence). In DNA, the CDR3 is TGTGCCAGCAGCTTGTCCCAGGGGGGGAGCACTGAAGCTTTCTTT. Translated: CASSLSQGGSTEAFF. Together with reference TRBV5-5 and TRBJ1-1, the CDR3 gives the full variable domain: DAGVTQSPTHLIKTRGQQVTLRCSPISGHKSVSWYQQVLGQGPQFIFQYYEKEERGRGNFPDRFSARQFPNYSSELNVNALLLGDSALYLCASSLSQGGSTEAFFGQGTRLTVV.

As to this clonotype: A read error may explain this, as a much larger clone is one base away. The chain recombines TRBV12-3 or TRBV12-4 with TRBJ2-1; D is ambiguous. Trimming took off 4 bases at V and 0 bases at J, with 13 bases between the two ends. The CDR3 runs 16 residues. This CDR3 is CASSSAAQPSYNEQFF. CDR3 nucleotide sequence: TGTGCCAGCAGTTCGGCGGCACAACCCTCCTACAATGAGCAGTTCTTC.

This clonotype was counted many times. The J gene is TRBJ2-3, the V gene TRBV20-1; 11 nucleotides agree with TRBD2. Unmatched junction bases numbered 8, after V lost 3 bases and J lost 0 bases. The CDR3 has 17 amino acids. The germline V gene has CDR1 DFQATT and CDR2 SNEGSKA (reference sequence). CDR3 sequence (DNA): TGCAGTGCTAGTTGGCTAGCGGGAGGCGGAAGCACAGATACGCAGTATTTT. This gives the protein CSASWLAGGGSTDTQYF.

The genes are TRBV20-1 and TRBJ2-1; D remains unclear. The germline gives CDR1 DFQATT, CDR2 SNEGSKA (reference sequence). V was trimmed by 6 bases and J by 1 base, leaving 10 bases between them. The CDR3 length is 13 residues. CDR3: CSAERSSYNEQFF. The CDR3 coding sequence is TGCAGTGCGGAGCGATCTTCCTACAATGAGCAGTTCTTC.

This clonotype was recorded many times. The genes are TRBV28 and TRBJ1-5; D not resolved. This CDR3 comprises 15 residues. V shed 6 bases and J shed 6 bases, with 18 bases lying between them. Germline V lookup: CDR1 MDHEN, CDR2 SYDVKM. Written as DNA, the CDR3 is TGTGCCAGCAGCTTAGGGCCCGGGGTTGGTCAGCCCCAGCATTTT. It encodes CASSLGPGVGQPQHF.

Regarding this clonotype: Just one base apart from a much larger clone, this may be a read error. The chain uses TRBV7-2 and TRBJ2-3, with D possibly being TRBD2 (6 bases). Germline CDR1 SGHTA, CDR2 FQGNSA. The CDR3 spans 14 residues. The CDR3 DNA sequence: TGTGCCAGCAGCGCACTAGCTCCCACAAATACGCAGTATTTT. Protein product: CASSALAPTNTQYF.

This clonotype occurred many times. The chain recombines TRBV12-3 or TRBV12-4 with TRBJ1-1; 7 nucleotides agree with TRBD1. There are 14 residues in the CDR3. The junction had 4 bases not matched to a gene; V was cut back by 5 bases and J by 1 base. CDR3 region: CASSPRTGNTEAFF. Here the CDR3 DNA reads TGTGCCAGCAGTCCCCGGACAGGGAACACTGAAGCTTTCTTT.

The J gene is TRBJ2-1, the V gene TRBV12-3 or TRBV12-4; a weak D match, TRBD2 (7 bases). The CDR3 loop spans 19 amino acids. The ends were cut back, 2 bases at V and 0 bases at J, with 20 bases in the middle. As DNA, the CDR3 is TGTGCCAGCAGTTTAAGGGGGGGGCTAAGGGCGAGCTCCTACAATGAGCAGTTCTTC. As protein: CASSLRGGLRASSYNEQFF.

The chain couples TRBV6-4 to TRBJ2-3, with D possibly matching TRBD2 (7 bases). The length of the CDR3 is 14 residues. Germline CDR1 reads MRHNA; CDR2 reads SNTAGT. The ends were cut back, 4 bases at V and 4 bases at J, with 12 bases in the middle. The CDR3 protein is CASSVRGAPDTQYF. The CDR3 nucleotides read TGTGCCAGCAGTGTACGGGGGGCCCCAGATACGCAGTATTTT.

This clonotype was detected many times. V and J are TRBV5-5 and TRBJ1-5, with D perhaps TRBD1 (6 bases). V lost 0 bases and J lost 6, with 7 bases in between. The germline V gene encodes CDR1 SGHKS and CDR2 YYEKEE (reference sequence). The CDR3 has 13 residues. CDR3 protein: CASSLGGRQPQHF. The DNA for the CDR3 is TGTGCCAGCAGCTTGGGGGGGCGTCAGCCCCAGCATTTT.

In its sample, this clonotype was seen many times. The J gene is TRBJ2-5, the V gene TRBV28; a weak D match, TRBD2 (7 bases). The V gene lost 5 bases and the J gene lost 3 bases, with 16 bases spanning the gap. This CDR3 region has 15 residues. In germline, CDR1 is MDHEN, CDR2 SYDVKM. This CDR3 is CASSRSRGTKETQYF. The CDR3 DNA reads TGTGCCAGCAGTAGATCTAGGGGGACTAAAGAGACCCAGTACTTC.

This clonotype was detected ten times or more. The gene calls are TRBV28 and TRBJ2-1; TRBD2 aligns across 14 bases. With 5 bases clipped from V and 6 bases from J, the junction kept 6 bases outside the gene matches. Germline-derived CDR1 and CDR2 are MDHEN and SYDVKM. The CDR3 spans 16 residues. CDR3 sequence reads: CASSVPTSGRANEQFF. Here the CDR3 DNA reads TGTGCCAGCAGTGTACCGACTAGCGGGAGGGCCAATGAGCAGTTCTTC.